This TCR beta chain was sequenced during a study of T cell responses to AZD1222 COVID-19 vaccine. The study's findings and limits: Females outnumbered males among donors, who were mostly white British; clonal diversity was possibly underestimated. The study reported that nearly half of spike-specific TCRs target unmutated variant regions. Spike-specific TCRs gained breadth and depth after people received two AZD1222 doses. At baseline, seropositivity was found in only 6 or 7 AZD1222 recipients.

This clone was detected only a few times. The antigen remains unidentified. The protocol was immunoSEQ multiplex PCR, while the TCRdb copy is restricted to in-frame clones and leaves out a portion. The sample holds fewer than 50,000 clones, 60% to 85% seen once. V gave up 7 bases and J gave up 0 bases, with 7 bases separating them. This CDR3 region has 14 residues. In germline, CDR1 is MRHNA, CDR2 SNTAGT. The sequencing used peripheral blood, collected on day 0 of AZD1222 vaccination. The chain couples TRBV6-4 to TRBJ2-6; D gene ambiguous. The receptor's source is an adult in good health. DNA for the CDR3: TGTGCCAGCACCCCCTCCTCTGGGGCCAACGTCCTGACTTTC. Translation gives CASTPSSGANVLTF.